Reported below is one T cell receptor beta chain. Antigen unknown. This sample is part of a study of Ad26.COV2.S vaccination and SARS-CoV-2 variants. Study-level points and caveats: Greater spike-specific TCR breadth was seen in vaccine recipients than in placebo recipients. Vaccine and placebo recipients had comparable breadth of non-spike TCRs. Responses of spike-specific T cells (both CD8+ and CD4+) reportedly showed substantial breadth after vaccination. In TCR breadth and depth analyses, total T cell responses may have been underestimated.

Documented treatment: around 19 received Ad26.COV2.S at low or high dose, single or two shots; 5 received placebo; per-sample allocation not given. Day 63 following the first vaccine or placebo injection was when the samples were taken. The trim removed 0 bases at V and 5 bases at J, leaving 7 bases unmatched. CDR1 and CDR2 (germline): KGHSH, LQKENI. The CDR3 has 17 residues. Profiled with immunoSEQ multiplex PCR; TCRdb holds only in-frame clones, not every one. The profile shows hundreds of thousands of clones, approximately 89% of them singletons. The V call is TRBV18, the J call TRBJ1-1; 12 nucleotides align to TRBD1. Sample: peripheral blood, taken in a trial of Ad26.COV2.S vaccine versus placebo. The TCR sequence derives from a person between 18 and 59 years old who received the Ad26.COV2.S COVID-19 vaccine or a placebo. This chain's CDR3 is CASSPPGDRGLRTEAFF. DNA for the CDR3: TGTGCCAGCTCACCACCAGGGGACAGGGGGCTCCGGACTGAAGCTTTCTTT.